The clone carrying this T cell receptor (beta chain) showed up just a few times. The sample is drawn from a study of T-cell memory formation after mild COVID-19. Each CDR3 protein gets one entry after TCRdb re-called the 5' RACE reads with MiXCR. This table holds 120,000 to 150,000 distinct CDR3 sequences, 15% to 20% found once. With 6 bases clipped from V and 0 bases from J, the junction kept 2 bases outside the gene matches. This CDR3 region has 14 residues. The specimen sequenced was PBMCs or a T cell subset sorted from them (not recorded which). This TCR came from an adult woman who had mild COVID-19 (a few samples of this study predate the infection). Cell type and time point are not known. The chain combines TRBV12-3 or TRBV12-4 with TRBJ2-7; 10 positions agree with TRBD2. CDR3 sequence: CASRASGGSYEQYF. The CDR3 coding sequence is TGTGCCAGCAGAGCTAGCGGGGGCTCCTACGAGCAGTACTTC.